These 9 T cell receptor beta chains were sequenced from one sample in a study of blood T cell repertoires in COVID-19. The method was immunoSEQ multiplex PCR; TCRdb's version includes in-frame clones alone and lacks a portion of them. Of 200,000 to 300,000 clones listed, about 83% are singletons. Sequencing used peripheral blood. The origin of the receptors is a man aged 50 to 59 with acute or convalescent COVID-19.

This chain uses TRBV11-2 with TRBJ1-1; TRBD1 matches at 11 bases. The CDR3 is 15 residues long. V was clipped by 4 bases and J by 6 bases; unmatched bases: 7. Looked up from germline, CDR1 is SGHAT and CDR2 is FQNNGV. The DNA for the CDR3 is TGTGCCAGCAGCTCATGGACAGGGGGCTTCGCTGAAGCTTTCTTT. Encoded protein: CASSSWTGGFAEAFF.

V is TRBV2 and J is TRBJ2-5; weak D call: TRBD2 (5 bases). V shed 11 bases and J shed 3 bases, with 13 bases lying between them. The CDR3 contains 12 residues. CDR1 is SNHLY, CDR2 FYNNEI, per germline. In DNA form, the CDR3 reads TGTGCCTCTGAGACTACCAAAGAGACCCAGTACTTC. Its protein product is CASETTKETQYF.

About this clone itself: Other DNA sequences of this sample code for an identical CDR3. V gene TRBV27 combines with J gene TRBJ2-7; D is possibly TRBD2 (5 bases). This CDR3 has 13 residues. Germline V gene data show CDR1 as MNHEY and CDR2 as SMNVEV (reference sequence). The V and J ends lost 5 bases and 3 bases respectively, with 11 bases between them. The CDR3 loop is CASSPTGNYEQYF. The DNA of the CDR3 is TGTGCCAGCAGTCCAACGGGGAACTACGAGCAGTACTTC.

This sequence joins TRBV7-2 and TRBJ1-2, with D uncertain. Per the germline V gene, CDR1 is SGHTA and CDR2 is FQGNSA. CDR3 size: 16 residues. The V and J ends lost 5 bases and 0 bases respectively, with 16 bases between them. The CDR3 is CASSRKTNRANYGYTF. The CDR3 region has the DNA TGTGCCAGCAGCCGTAAGACCAACAGAGCTAACTATGGCTACACCTTC.

This clone was detected a few times. The chain employs TRBV10-3 and TRBJ1-2; 10 positions match TRBD1. CDR3 length equals 16 residues. The trim removed 7 bases at V and 5 bases at J, leaving 13 bases unmatched. Germline V gives CDR1 ENHRY, CDR2 SYGVKD. The CDR3 loop reads CAITLDRGAPVYGYTF. CDR3 bases: TGTGCCATCACCCTGGACAGGGGGGCCCCAGTTTATGGCTACACCTTC.

The chain employs TRBV4-1 and TRBJ2-7; the match to TRBD2 covers 10 bases. The germline V gene has CDR1 MGHRA and CDR2 YSYEKL. V lost 1 base, J lost 5 bases, and 8 bases stayed unmatched. There are 16 residues in the CDR3. The CDR3 loop reads CASSQGSSGRAHEQYF. The DNA of the CDR3 is TGCGCCAGCAGCCAAGGATCCAGCGGGAGGGCCCACGAGCAGTACTTC.

This sequence joins TRBV18 and TRBJ2-7, with D perhaps matching TRBD2 (5 bases). Looked up from germline, CDR1 is KGHSH and CDR2 is LQKENI. This CDR3 is built from 13 residues. Deletions cut 6 bases from V and 2 bases from J, with 11 bases between. The CDR3 sequence: CASSATTTYEQYF. The CDR3 coding sequence is TGTGCCAGCTCCGCCACGACTACCTACGAGCAGTACTTC.

The J gene is TRBJ1-3, the V gene TRBV15; D uncertain. CDR3 size: 16 residues. Trimming cost V 1 base and J 0 bases, with 10 bases left between them. Per the germline V gene, CDR1 is LNHNV and CDR2 is YYDKDF (reference sequence). CDR3 sequence (DNA): TGTGCCACCAGCAGAGCTGACATCATCTCTGGAAACACCATATATTTT. Its protein is CATSRADIISGNTIYF. Complete variable domain (other parts from reference TRBV15 and TRBJ1-3): DAMVIQNPRYQVTQFGKPVTLSCSQTLNHNVMYWYQQKSSQAPKLLFHYYDKDFNNEADTPDNFQSRRPNTSFCFLDIRSPGLGDTAMYLCATSRADIISGNTIYFGEGSWLTVV.

The chain couples TRBV3-1 (or the pseudogene TRBV3-2) to TRBJ2-1; the D gene is possibly TRBD2 (7 bases). In germline, CDR1 is LGHDT, CDR2 YNNKEL (reference sequence). The CDR3 covers 12 residues. V lost 10 bases and J 10 bases, leaving 17 bases between the germline ends. The CDR3 here is CATARAGHEQFF. The DNA for the CDR3 is TGTGCCACCGCTAGAGCGGGACACGAGCAGTTCTTC.